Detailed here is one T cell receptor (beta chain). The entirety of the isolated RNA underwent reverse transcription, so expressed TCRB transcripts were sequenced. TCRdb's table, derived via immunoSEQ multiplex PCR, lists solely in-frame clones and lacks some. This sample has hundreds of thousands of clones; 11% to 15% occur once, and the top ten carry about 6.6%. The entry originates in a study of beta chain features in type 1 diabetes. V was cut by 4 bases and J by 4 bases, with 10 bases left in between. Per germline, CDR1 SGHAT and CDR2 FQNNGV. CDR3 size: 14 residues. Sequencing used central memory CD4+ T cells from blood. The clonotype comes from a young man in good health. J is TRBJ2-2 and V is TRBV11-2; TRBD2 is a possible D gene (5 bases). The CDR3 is CASSWRPGTGELFF. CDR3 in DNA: TGTGCCAGCAGCTGGAGGCCGGGCACCGGGGAGCTGTTTTTT.